This TCR beta chain came from a study of blood T cell repertoires in COVID-19. In the study overall: Sites across the United States, Italy and Spain contributed samples from acute and convalescent COVID-19.

Per the study methods: Amplification of reference gene primers provided the estimated nucleated cell counts. Using immunoSEQ multiplex PCR, the repertoire was profiled, and TCRdb retains in-frame clones only, with some absent. V and J calls and clone size come straight from that table; D and trimming were deduced from the DNA. The sample holds 250,000 to 300,000 clones, under 95% seen once. The CDR3 runs 16 residues. The V end was cut by 5 bases, the J end by 0 bases, with 14 bases between. The germline CDR1 and CDR2 sequences are LNHDA and SQIVND (reference sequence). In terms of age and location, participants ranged from roughly 18 to 89 years and lived in about two dozen US areas.

The specimen was PBMCs or T cells enriched from blood (not recorded which). This TCR came from a woman aged 40 to 50 with acute COVID-19. The V gene is TRBV19, the J gene TRBJ1-5; the D gene is possibly TRBD1 (5 bases). Here the CDR3 DNA reads TGTGCCAGTAGTCCTTTGCCAGGGTATAGCAATCAGCCCCAGCATTTT. Its translation is CASSPLPGYSNQPQHF.